The rows below give T cell receptor beta chains drawn from one sample of a study of a mutant IDH1 vaccine in newly diagnosed glioma. The table came from immunoSEQ multiplex PCR; TCRdb's copy has only in-frame clones and leaves some out. The data show tens of thousands of clones, approximately 80% seen once. Here the sequenced sample was PBMCs, taken from a glioma patient treated with radiotherapy, temozolomide or both. These receptor sequences come from a man aged 18 to 35 with glioma. Both conserved end residues are part of each CDR3. The D gene is left open where the match is weak. Some rows mark clone size as missing; the rest say once, few, many or name a class of expanded clone.

CAWSIRDREPYSNQPQHF,TGTGCCTGGAGTATAAGGGACAGGGAGCCGTATAGCAATCAGCCCCAGCATTTT,TRBD1,.,TRBV30,TRBJ1-5
CSVADGRGYTF,TGCAGCGTCGCTGACGGCCGAGGCTACACCTTC,.,.,TRBV29-1,TRBJ1-2
CASSFLNSRPGANVLTF,TGTGCCAGCAGTTTTCTCAACAGCCGTCCTGGGGCCAACGTCCTGACTTTC,.,once,TRBV27,TRBJ2-6
CSVQGTEAFF,TGCAGCGTTCAGGGCACTGAAGCTTTCTTT,.,.,TRBV29-1,TRBJ1-1
CASSRSAMTRTSTDTQYF,TGTGCCAGCTCACGGAGCGCTATGACTAGAACTAGCACAGATACGCAGTATTTT,.,once,TRBV18,TRBJ2-3
CASSSTGDGKLFF,TGTGCCAGCAGCTCAACAGGGGATGGAAAACTGTTTTTT,TRBD1,.,TRBV7-2,TRBJ1-4
CASSLDLDQPQHF,TGTGCCAGCTCACTAGATTTGGATCAGCCCCAGCATTTT,.,.,TRBV18,TRBJ1-5
CASSPWTEHSPLHF,TGTGCCAGCAGTCCATGGACAGAGCATTCACCCCTCCACTTT,.,few,TRBV27,TRBJ1-6
CASSLASGGVRETQYF,TGCGCCAGCAGCTTGGCTAGCGGGGGGGTCCGGGAGACCCAGTACTTC,TRBD2,once,TRBV5-1,TRBJ2-5
CASSEKLARTKNEKLFF,TGTGCCAGCAGTGAAAAGTTAGCGCGGACTAAAAATGAAAAACTGTTTTTT,.,once,TRBV6-1,TRBJ1-4
CASSLKGQAPSYEQYF,TGTGCCAGCAGCTTAAAAGGCCAGGCCCCCTCCTACGAGCAGTACTTC,.,once,TRBV7-9,TRBJ2-7
CASSLSGTSTDTQYF,TGCGCCAGCAGCCTTAGCGGCACTAGCACAGATACGCAGTATTTT,.,.,TRBV4-1,TRBJ2-3
CASSVGSGNEKLFF,TGTGCCAGCAGCGTAGGCAGCGGAAATGAAAAACTGTTTTTT,.,.,TRBV9,TRBJ1-4
CATSRGPGSWNQPQHF,TGTGCCACCAGCAGAGGTCCCGGGTCTTGGAATCAGCCCCAGCATTTT,.,.,TRBV15,TRBJ1-5
CASSLGTGARAEAFF,TGTGCCAGCAGCTTGGGGACAGGGGCGAGGGCTGAAGCTTTCTTT,TRBD1,.,TRBV5-4,TRBJ1-1
CASSLDRSGGETQYF,TGTGCCAGCAGTTTGGACAGGTCAGGGGGGGAGACCCAGTACTTC,.,.,TRBV2,TRBJ2-5
CAWSVAGLLAYEQYF,TGTGCCTGGAGTGTAGCGGGACTTTTAGCCTACGAGCAGTACTTC,TRBD2,.,TRBV30,TRBJ2-7
CASSIDRNTEAFF,TGTGCCAGTAGTATAGACAGAAACACTGAAGCTTTCTTT,.,few,TRBV19,TRBJ1-1
CASSGGDYEQYF,TGTGCCAGCAGTGGGGGGGACTACGAGCAGTACTTC,TRBD2,.,TRBV27,TRBJ2-7
CASSGGPGMNTEAFF,TGTGCCAGCAGTGGGGGGCCAGGAATGAACACTGAAGCTTTCTTT,.,.,TRBV6-1,TRBJ1-1
CASSSLGDPPDGYTF,TGTGCCAGCAGTTCCCTGGGGGACCCTCCTGATGGCTACACCTTC,.,.,TRBV6-6,TRBJ1-2
CASSEGAKRQYF,TGTGCCAGCAGTGAAGGGGCAAAGAGGCAGTACTTC,.,.,TRBV6-1,TRBJ2-7
CASSYFSRVVTEAFF,TGTGCCAGCAGTTACTTCTCCAGGGTAGTTACTGAAGCTTTCTTT,.,.,TRBV6-5,TRBJ1-1
CASSIGGELAYEQYF,TGTGCCAGTAGTATAGGGGGGGAATTGGCGTACGAGCAGTACTTC,.,.,TRBV19,TRBJ2-7